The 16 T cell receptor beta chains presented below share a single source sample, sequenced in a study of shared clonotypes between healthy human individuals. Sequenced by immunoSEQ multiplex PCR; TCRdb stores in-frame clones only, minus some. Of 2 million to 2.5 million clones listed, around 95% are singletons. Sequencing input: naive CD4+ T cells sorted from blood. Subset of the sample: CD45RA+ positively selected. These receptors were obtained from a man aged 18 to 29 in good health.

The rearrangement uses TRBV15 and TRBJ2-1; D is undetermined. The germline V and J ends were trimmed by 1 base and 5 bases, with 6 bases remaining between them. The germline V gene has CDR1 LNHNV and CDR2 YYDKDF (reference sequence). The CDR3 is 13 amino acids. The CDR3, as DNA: TGTGCCACCAGCAGAGGTCGGGACAATGAGCAGTTCTTC. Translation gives CATSRGRDNEQFF.

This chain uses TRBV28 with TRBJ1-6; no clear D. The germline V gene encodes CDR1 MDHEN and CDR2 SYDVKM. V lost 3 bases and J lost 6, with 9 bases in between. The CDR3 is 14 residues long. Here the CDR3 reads CASSFLQPNSPLHF. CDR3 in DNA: TGTGCCAGCAGTTTTCTGCAGCCTAATTCACCCCTCCACTTT.

The CDR3 sequence is CASRTGSYEQYF. For the CDR3, the DNA is TGTGCCAGCAGGACAGGATCCTACGAGCAGTACTTC. This chain connects TRBV21-1 to TRBJ2-7; TRBD1, as called in the table, went unchecked against the DNA. TRBV21-1 is a listed pseudogene. The CDR3 sequence is 12 residues long.

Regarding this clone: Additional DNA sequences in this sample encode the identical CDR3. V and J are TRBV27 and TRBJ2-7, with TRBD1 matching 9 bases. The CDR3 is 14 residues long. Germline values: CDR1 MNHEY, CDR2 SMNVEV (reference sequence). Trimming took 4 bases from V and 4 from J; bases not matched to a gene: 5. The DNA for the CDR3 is TGTGCCAGCAGTTCGCCGGGACAGGGATACGAGCAGTACTTC. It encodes CASSSPGQGYEQYF.

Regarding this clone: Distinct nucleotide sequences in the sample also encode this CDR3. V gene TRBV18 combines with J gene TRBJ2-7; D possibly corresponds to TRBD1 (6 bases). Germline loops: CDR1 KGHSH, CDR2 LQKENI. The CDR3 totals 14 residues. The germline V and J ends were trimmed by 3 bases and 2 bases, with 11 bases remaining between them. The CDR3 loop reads CASSPVTGTYEQYF. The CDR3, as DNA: TGTGCCAGCTCACCTGTCACAGGGACCTACGAGCAGTACTTC.

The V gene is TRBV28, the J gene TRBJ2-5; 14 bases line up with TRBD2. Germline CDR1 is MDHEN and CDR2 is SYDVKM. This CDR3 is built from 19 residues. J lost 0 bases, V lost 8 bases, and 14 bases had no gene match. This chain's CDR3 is CASSLRLAGGKLYQETQYF. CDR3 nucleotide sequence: TGTGCCAGCTCTCTCCGACTAGCGGGGGGGAAGTTGTACCAAGAGACCCAGTACTTC.

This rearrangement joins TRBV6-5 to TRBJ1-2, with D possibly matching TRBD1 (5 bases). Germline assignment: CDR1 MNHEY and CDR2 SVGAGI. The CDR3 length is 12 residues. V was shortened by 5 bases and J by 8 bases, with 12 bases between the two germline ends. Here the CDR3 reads CASSGWDRGYTF. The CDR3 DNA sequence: TGTGCCAGCAGTGGGTGGGACCGCGGCTACACCTTC.

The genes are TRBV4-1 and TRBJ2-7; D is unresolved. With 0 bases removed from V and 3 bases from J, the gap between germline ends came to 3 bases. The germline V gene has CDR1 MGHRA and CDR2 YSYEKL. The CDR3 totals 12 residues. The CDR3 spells CASSQEDYEQYF. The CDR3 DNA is TGCGCCAGCAGCCAAGAAGACTACGAGCAGTACTTC.

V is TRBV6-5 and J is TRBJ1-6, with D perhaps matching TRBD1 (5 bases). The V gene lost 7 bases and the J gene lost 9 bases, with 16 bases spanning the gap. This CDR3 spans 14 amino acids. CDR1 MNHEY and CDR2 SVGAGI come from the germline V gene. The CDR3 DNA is TGTGCCAGCATGAGATGGCAGGGAAGTTCACCCCTCCACTTT. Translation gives CASMRWQGSSPLHF.

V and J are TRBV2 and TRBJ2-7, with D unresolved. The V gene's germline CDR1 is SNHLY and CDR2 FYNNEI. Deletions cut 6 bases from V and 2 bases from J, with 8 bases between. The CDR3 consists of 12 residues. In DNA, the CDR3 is TGTGCCAGCAGCTTCCTTACCTACGAGCAGTACTTC. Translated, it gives CASSFLTYEQYF.

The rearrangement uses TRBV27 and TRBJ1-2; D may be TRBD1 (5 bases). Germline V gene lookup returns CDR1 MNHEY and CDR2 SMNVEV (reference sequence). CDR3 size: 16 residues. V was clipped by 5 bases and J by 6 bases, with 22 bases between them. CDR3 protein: CASSRSSLSGGNGYTF. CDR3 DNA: TGTGCCAGCAGTCGCTCCTCACTCTCGGGGGGAAATGGCTACACCTTC.

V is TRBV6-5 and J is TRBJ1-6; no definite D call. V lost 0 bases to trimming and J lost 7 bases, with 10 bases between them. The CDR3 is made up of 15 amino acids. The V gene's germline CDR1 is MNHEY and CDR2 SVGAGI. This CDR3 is CASSYSSPSNSPLHF. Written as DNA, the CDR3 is TGTGCCAGCAGTTACTCGTCCCCCTCCAATTCACCCCTCCACTTT.

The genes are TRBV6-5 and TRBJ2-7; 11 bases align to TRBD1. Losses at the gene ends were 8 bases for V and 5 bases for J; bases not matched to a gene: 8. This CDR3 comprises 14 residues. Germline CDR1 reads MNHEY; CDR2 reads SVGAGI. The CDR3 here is CASRGQGAGNEQYF. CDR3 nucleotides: TGTGCCAGCCGCGGACAGGGGGCCGGGAACGAGCAGTACTTC.

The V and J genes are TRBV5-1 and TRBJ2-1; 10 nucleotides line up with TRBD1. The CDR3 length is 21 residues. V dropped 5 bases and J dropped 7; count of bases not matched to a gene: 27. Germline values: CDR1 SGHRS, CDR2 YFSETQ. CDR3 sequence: CASRPIPPGQGTNSPLNEQFF. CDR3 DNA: TGCGCCAGCAGGCCCATCCCTCCGGGACAGGGGACGAATAGCCCCTTGAATGAGCAGTTCTTC.

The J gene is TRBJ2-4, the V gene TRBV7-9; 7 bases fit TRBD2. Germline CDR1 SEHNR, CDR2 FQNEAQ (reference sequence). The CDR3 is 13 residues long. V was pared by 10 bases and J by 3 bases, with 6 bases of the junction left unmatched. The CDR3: CATSGKGKNIQYF. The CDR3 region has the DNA TGTGCCACGAGCGGGAAGGGCAAAAACATTCAGTACTTC.

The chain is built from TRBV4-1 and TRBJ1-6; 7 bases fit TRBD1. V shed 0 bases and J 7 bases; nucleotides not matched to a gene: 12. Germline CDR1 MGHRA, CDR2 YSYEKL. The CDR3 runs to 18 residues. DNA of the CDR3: TGCGCCAGCAGCCAAGATCCGGTCGTAGGGGGCCGCAATTCACCCCTCCACTTT. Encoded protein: CASSQDPVVGGRNSPLHF.